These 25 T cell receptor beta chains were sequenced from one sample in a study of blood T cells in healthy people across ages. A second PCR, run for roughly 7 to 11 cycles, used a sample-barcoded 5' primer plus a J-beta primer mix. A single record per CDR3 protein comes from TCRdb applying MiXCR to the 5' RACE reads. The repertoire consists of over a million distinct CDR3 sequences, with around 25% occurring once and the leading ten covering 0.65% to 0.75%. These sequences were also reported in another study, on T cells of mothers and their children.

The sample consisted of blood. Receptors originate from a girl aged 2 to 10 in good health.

CDR3 in amino acids: CASRWTGTGNSEQFF. DNA of the CDR3: TGCGCCAGCAGATGGACCGGGACAGGAAACTCTGAGCAGTTCTTC. The chain carries TRBV5-1 and TRBJ2-1; 8 positions agree with TRBD1. Germline lookup yields CDR1 SGHRS and CDR2 YFSETQ. With 5 bases clipped from V and 9 bases from J, the junction kept 13 bases outside the gene matches. This CDR3 comprises 15 residues.

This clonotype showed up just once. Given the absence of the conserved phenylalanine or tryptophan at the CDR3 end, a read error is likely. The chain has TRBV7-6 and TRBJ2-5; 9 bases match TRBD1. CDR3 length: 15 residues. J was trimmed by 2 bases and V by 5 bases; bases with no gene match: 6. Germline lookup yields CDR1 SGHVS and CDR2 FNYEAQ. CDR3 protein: CASSPGQGSQETQYS. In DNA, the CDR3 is TGTGCCAGCAGCCCCGGACAGGGGTCACAAGAGACCCAGTACTCC.

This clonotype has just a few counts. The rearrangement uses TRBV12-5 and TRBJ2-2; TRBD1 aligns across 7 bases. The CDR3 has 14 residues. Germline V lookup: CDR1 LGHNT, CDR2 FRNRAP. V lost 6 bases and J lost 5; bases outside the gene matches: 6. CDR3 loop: CASGKTGYTGELFF. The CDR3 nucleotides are TGTGCTAGTGGAAAGACAGGGTATACCGGGGAGCTGTTTTTT.

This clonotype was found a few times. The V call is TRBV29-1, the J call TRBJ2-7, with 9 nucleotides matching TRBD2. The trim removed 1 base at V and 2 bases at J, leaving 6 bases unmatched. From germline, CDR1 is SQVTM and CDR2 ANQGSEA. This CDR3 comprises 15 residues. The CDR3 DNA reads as TGCAGCGTTGAAGGCATAGCGGGAGCCCCCTACGAGCAGTACTTC. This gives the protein CSVEGIAGAPYEQYF.

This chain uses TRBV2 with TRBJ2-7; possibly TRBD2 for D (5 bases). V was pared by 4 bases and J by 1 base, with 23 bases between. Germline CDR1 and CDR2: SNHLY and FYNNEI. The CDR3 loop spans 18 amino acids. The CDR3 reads CASSVAPPPRVRSYEQYF. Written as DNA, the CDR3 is TGTGCCAGCAGTGTGGCTCCCCCACCGAGGGTAAGGTCCTACGAGCAGTACTTC.

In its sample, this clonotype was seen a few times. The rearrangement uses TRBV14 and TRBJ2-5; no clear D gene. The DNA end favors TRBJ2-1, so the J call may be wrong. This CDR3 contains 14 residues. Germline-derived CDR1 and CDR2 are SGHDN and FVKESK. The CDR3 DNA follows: TGTGCCAGCAGCCAAGGGCCGTCCCCGAGTGAGCAGTTCTTC. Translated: CASSQGPSPSEQFF.

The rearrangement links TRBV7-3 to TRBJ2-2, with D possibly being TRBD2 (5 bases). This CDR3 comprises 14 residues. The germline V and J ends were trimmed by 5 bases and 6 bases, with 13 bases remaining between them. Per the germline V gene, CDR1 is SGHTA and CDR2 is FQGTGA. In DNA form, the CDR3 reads TGTGCCAGCAGCGCCGGAACGGGATCCGGGGAGCTGTTTTTT. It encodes CASSAGTGSGELFF.

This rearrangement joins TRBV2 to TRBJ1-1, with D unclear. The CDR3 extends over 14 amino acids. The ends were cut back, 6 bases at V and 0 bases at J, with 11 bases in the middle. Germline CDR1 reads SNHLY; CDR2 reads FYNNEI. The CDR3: CASRPRHLNTEAFF. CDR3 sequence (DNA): TGTGCCAGCAGACCGCGACACCTGAACACTGAAGCTTTCTTT.

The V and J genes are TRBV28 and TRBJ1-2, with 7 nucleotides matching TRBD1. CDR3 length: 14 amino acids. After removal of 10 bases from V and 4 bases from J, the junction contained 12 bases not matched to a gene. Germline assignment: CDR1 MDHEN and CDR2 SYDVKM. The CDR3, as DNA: TGTGCCACCCGGAGACAGGGACCATTCTATGGCTACACCTTC. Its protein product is CATRRQGPFYGYTF.

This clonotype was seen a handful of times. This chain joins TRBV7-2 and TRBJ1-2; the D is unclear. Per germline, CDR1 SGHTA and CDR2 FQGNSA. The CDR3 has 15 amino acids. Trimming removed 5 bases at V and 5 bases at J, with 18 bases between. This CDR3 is CASSPSNGEGYGYTF. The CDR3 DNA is TGTGCCAGCAGCCCCAGCAATGGGGAAGGATATGGCTACACCTTC. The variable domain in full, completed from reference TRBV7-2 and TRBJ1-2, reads GAGVSQSPSNKVTEKGKDVELRCDPISGHTALYWYRQSLGQGLEFLIYFQGNSAPDKSGLPSDRFSAERTGGSVSTLTIQRTQQEDSAVYLCASSPSNGEGYGYTFGSGTRLTVV.

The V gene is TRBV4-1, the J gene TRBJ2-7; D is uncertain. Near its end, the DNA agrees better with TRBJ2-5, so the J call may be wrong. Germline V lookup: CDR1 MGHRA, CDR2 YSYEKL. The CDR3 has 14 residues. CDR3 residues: CASSQLLQQETQYF. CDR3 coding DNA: TGCGCCAGCAGCCAGCTTCTCCAGCAAGAGACCCAGTACTTC.

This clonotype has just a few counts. CDR3 sequence (DNA): TGTGCCAGCAGCCAAGAAGTAGCGGACGGCGCCTATAATTCACCCCTCCACTTT. Protein sequence: CASSQEVADGAYNSPLHF. The V gene is TRBV4-2, the J gene TRBJ1-6; D is unresolved. The germline V gene encodes CDR1 LGHNA and CDR2 YNFKEQ. This CDR3 has 18 residues. V lost 0 bases to trimming and J lost 2 bases, with 14 bases between them.

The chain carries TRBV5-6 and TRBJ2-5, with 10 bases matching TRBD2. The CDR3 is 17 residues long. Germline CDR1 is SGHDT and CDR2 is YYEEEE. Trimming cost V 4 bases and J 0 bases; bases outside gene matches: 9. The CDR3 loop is CASSPLAGATYQETQYF. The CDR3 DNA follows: TGTGCCAGCAGCCCTCTAGCGGGGGCGACGTACCAAGAGACCCAGTACTTC.

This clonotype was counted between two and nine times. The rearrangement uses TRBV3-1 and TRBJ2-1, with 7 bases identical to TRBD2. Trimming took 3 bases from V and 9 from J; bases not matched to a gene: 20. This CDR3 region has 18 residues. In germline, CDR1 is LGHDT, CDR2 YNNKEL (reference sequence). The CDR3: CASSHGFRLGEGHSEQFF. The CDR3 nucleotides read TGTGCCAGCAGCCACGGTTTCAGATTGGGGGAGGGCCACAGTGAGCAGTTCTTC.

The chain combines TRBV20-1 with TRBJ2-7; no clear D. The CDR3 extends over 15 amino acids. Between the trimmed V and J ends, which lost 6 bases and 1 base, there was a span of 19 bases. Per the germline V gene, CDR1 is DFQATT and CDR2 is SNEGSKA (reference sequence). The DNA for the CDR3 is TGCAGTGCCAGCCCTAGGACGGAGCTTTCCTACGAGCAGTACTTC. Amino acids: CSASPRTELSYEQYF.

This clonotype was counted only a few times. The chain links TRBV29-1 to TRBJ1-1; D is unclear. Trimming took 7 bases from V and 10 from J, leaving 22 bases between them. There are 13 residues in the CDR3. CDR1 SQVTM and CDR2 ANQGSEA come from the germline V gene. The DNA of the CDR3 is TGCAGCGGTGACCCATTTGGAGGCGGCGGAGCTTTCTTT. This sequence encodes CSGDPFGGGGAFF.

CDR3 nucleotide sequence: TGCAGCGTTGTCGGACTCTACTATGGCTACACCTTC. Protein product: CSVVGLYYGYTF. The chain employs TRBV29-1 and TRBJ1-2; D unclear. From germline, CDR1 is SQVTM and CDR2 ANQGSEA. This CDR3 comprises 12 residues. Between the trimmed V and J ends, which lost 4 bases and 3 bases, there was a span of 9 bases.

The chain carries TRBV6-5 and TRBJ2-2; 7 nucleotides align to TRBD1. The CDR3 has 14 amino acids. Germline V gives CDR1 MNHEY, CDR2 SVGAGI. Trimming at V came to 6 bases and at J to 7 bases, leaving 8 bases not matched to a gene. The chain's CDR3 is CASSLRGLGGELFF. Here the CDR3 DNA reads TGTGCCAGCAGCCTCAGGGGGTTGGGCGGGGAGCTGTTTTTT.

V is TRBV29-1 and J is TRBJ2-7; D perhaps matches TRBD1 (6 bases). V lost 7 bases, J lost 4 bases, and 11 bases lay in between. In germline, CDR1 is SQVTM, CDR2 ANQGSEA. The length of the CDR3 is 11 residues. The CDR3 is CSGSTGYEQYF. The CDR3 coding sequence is TGCAGCGGCTCGACAGGATACGAGCAGTACTTC.

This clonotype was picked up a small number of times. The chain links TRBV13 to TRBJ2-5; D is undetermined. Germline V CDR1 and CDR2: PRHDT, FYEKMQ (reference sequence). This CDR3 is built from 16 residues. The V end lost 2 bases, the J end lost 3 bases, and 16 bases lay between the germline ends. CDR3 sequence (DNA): TGTGCCAGCAGCTTATGGGGTGGCCCATCTAAAGAGACCCAGTACTTC. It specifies CASSLWGGPSKETQYF.

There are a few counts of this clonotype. CDR3 DNA sequence: TGCAGCGTTAGGGGGGCTGGTGAAGCTTTCTTT. Protein: CSVRGAGEAFF. This sequence joins TRBV29-1 and TRBJ1-1; TRBD1 is a possible D gene (6 bases). The CDR3 is 11 amino acids. The V gene's germline CDR1 is SQVTM and CDR2 ANQGSEA. The ends were cut back, 5 bases at V and 7 bases at J, with 11 bases in the middle.

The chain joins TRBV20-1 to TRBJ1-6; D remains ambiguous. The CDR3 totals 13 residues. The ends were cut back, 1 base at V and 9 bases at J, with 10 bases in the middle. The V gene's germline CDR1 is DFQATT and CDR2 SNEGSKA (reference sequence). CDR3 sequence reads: CSARVGLGSPLHF. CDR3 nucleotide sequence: TGCAGTGCTAGAGTGGGCTTAGGTTCACCCCTCCACTTT.

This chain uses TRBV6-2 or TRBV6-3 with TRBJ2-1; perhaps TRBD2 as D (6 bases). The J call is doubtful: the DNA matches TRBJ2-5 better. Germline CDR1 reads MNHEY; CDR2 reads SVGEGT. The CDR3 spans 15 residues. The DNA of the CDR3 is TGTGCCAGCAGCCCCCTCGGGGCGGGGAAGGAGACCCAGTACTTC. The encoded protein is CASSPLGAGKETQYF.

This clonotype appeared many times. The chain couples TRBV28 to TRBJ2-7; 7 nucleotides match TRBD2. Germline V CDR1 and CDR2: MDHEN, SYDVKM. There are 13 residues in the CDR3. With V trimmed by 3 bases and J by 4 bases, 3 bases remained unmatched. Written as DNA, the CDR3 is TGTGCCAGCAGTTTGAGTAGCGGGTACGAGCAGTACTTC. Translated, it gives CASSLSSGYEQYF.

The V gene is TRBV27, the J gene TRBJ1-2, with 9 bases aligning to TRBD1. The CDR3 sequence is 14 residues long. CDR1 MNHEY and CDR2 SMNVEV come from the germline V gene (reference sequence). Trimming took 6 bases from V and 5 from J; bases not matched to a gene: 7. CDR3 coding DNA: TGTGCCAGCAGCCAGGGGACAGGGTTATATGGCTACACCTTC. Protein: CASSQGTGLYGYTF.